This TCR beta chain was sequenced for a study of CD8+ T cells in alopecia areata. Study-level information: The study gave treated patients oral tofacitinib at 5 to 10 mg twice daily. Percent affected scalp area, the SALT score, rated treated patients' severity.

Treatment of the sample: oral pan-JAK inhibitor, 5-10 mg twice daily. As part of sample collection, lesional scalp punch biopsies and peripheral blood were taken from alopecia areata patients. Extracted from the samples, RNA was reverse transcribed into cDNA to serve as the sequencing template. The assay was immunoSEQ multiplex PCR, and TCRdb's table has in-frame clones only and misses some. The data contain 10,000 to 15,000 clones, about 70% of them singletons. This clone has only one observation. Its cognate antigen is unknown. Points from the study as a whole: Possibly because of HLA-related factors, TCR sharing was less clear across patients than in mice. Scalp clonality, together with expanded CD8+ clones among the top 100, fell significantly with tofacitinib.

With 5 bases removed from V and 3 bases from J, the gap between germline ends came to 17 bases. Germline CDR1 SEHNR, CDR2 FQNEAQ (reference sequence). The CDR3 is made up of 15 amino acids. Material: skin, obtained at week 4, from a patient treated with tofacitinib. This chain connects TRBV7-9 to TRBJ2-7; possible D gene TRBD1, 6 bases. The sequence was obtained from a human donor with alopecia areata. The CDR3 loop reads CASSPPRGYGYEQYF. CDR3 bases: TGTGCCAGCAGCCCCCCCAGGGGATACGGCTACGAGCAGTACTTC.